The TCR beta chain described here comes from a study of cytomegalovirus exposure and HLA in healthy donors. The junction had 5 bases not matched to a gene; V was cut back by 4 bases and J by 6 bases. The CDR3 is 14 residues long. Germline V gene sequence: CDR1 SGHRS, CDR2 YFSETQ. This clone was seen only a few times. No antigen is known for it. The PCR contained 60 Vbeta and 13 Jbeta primers. As processed by the authors: Later, 65 million to 85 million unique TCR beta chains were counted in an analysis, and some 9.9 million of them were shared. Measured with immunoSEQ multiplex PCR; TCRdb has only the in-frame clones, and not every one. That table is the source of V, J and clone size, and D and trimming were worked out from the DNA. The sample lists 180,000 or so clones; approximately 82% were seen once. Findings and limits, study-wide: Across donors, presence/absence analyses took sequencing depth to be roughly uniform. Accounts indicate the classifier identified cytomegalovirus status with strong specificity and sensitivity.

The gene calls are TRBV5-1 and TRBJ1-4; 8 bases map to TRBD1. The material sequenced was PBMCs. The source is a male donor in good health and CMV-seronegative. This CDR3 is CASSQGQEYEKLFF. DNA for the CDR3: TGCGCCAGCAGCCAGGGACAGGAATATGAAAAACTGTTTTTT. The variable domain in full, with the rest retrieved from reference TRBV5-1 and TRBJ1-4, is KAGVTQTPRYLIKTRGQQVTLSCSPISGHRSVSWYQQTPGQGLQFLFEYFSETQRNKGNFPGRFSGRQFSNSRSEMNVSTLELGDSALYLCASSQGQEYEKLFFGSGTQLSVL.